This T cell receptor (beta chain) emerged from a study of cytomegalovirus exposure and HLA in healthy donors. Study-wide background: About 200 million T cells yielded 117 million unique TCR beta sequences in earlier analysis.

The PCR was carried out with 60 Vbeta primers and 13 Jbeta primers. Assay used: immunoSEQ multiplex PCR; TCRdb lists only in-frame clones, some missing. The sample lists about 170,000 clones; more than 80% were seen once. Remarks on this clone: The antigen remains unidentified.

Study results and caveats: Cytomegalovirus association was listed for 164 TCR beta chains. Later analysis associated a missense DCLRE1C variant with TCR beta V- and J-gene trimming. For most TCR beta V segments, an earlier analysis put the productive rate at about 87% or about 30% of the time.

Trimming shortened V by 5 bases and J by 3 bases, and 22 bases separated the two germline ends. The germline gives CDR1 LGHNA, CDR2 YSLEER. CDR3 length: 18 amino acids. The sequence was obtained from a young man in good health and CMV-seronegative. The sequencing sample was made of PBMCs. The gene calls are TRBV4-3 and TRBJ2-2; tentative D call: TRBD1 (5 bases). The CDR3: CASSSTYQGQGYTGELFF. The CDR3 DNA sequence: TGCGCCAGCAGCTCCACGTACCAGGGCCAGGGATACACCGGGGAGCTGTTTTTT.